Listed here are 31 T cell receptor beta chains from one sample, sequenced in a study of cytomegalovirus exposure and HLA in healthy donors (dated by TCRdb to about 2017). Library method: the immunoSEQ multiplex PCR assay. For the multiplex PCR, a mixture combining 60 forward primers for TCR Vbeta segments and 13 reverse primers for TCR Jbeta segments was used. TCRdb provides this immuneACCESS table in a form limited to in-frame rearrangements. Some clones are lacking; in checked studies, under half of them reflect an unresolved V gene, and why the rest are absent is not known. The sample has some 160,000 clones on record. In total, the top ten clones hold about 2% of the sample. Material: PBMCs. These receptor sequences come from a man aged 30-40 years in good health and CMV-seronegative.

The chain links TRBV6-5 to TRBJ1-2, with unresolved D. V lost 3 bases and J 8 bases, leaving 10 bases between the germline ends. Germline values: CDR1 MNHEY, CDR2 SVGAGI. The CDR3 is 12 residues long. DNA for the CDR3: TGTGCCAGCAGTTATCCGGAGGGCGGCTACACCTTC. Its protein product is CASSYPEGGYTF.

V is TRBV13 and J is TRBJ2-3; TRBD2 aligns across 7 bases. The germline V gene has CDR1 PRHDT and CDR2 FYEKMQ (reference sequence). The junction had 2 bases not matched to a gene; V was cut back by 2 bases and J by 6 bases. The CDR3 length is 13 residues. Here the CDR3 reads CASSLKRGDTQYF. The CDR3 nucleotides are TGTGCCAGCAGCTTAAAGCGGGGTGATACGCAGTATTTT.

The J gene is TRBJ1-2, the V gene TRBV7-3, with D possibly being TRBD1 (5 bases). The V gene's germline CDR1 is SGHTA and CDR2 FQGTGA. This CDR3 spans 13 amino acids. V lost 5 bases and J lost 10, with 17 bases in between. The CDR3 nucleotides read TGTGCCAGCAGCATAGATACGGGGGAAGCCTACACCTTC. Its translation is CASSIDTGEAYTF. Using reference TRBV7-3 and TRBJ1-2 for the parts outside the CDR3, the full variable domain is GAGVSQTPSNKVTEKGKYVELRCDPISGHTALYWYRQSLGQGPEFLIYFQGTGAADDSGLPNDRFFAVRPEGSVSTLKIQRTERGDSAVYLCASSIDTGEAYTFGSGTRLTVV.

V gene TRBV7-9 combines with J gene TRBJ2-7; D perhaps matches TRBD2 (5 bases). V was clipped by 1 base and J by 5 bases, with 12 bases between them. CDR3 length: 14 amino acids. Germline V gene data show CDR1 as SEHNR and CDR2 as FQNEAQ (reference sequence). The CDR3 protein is CASSLGEGIDEQYF. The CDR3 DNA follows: TGTGCCAGCAGCTTAGGTGAGGGAATAGACGAGCAGTACTTC.

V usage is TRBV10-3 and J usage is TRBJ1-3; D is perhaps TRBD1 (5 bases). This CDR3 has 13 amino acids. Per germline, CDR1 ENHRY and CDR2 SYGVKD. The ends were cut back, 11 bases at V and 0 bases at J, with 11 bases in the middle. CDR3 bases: TGTGCCGGTTCGGACATCTCTGGAAACACCATATATTTT. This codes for CAGSDISGNTIYF.

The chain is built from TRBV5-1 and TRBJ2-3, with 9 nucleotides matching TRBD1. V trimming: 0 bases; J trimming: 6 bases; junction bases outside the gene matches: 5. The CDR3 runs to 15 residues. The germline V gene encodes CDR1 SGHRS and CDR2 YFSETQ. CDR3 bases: TGCGCCAGCAGCTTGGACAGGGGGCTTACCGATACGCAGTATTTT. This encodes CASSLDRGLTDTQYF.

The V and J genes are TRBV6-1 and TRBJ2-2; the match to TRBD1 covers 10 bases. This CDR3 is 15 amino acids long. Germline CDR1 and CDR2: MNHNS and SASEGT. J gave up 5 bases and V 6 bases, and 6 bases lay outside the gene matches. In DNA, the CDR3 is TGTGCCAGCAGCGGAGACAGGGGGCGGACCGGGGAGCTGTTTTTT. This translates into CASSGDRGRTGELFF.

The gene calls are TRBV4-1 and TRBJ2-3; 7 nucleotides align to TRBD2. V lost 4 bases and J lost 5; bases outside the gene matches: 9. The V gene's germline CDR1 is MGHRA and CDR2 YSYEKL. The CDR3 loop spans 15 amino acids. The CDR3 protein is CASSRPAGAEDTQYF. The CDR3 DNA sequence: TGCGCCAGCAGCCGCCCCGCGGGAGCGGAAGATACGCAGTATTTT.

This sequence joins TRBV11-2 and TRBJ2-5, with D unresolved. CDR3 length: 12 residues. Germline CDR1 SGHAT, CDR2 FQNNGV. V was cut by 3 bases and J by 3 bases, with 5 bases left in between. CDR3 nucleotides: TGTGCCAGCAGCTTGGCGGAAGAGACCCAGTACTTC. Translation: CASSLAEETQYF. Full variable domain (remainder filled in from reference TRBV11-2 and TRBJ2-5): EAGVAQSPRYKIIEKRQSVAFWCNPISGHATLYWYQQILGQGPKLLIQFQNNGVVDDSQLPKDRFSAERLKGVDSTLKIQPAKLEDSAVYLCASSLAEETQYFGPGTRLLVL.

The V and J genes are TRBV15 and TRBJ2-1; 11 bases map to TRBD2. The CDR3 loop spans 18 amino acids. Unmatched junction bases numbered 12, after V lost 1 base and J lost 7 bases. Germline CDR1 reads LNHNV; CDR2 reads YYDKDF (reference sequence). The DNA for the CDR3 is TGTGCCACCAGCAGAGGCACTCTAGCGGGAGGTAGTCGGAATGAGCAGTTCTTC. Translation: CATSRGTLAGGSRNEQFF.

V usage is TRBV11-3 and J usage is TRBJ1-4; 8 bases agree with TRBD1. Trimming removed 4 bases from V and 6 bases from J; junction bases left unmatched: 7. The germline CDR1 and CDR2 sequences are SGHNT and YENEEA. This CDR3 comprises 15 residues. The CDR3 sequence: CASSSGQGYDEKLFF. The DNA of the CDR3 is TGTGCCAGCAGCTCCGGACAGGGTTACGATGAAAAACTGTTTTTT.

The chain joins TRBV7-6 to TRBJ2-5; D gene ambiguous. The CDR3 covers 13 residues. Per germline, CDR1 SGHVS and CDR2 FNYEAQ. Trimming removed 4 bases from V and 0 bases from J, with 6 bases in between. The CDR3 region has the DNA TGTGCCAGCAGCTCCTTGTACCAAGAGACCCAGTACTTC. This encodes CASSSLYQETQYF.

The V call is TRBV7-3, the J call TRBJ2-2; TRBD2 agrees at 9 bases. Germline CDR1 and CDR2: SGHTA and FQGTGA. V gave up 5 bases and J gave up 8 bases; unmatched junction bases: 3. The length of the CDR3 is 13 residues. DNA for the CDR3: TGTGCCAGCAGCAGCGGGGGGTTTGGGGAGCTGTTTTTT. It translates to CASSSGGFGELFF.

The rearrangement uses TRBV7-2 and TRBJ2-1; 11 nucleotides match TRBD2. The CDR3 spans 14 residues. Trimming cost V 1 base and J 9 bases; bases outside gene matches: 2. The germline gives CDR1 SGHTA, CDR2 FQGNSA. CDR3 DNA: TGTGCCAGCAGCTTAGTTCTAGCGGGGGGTGAGCAGTTCTTC. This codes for CASSLVLAGGEQFF.

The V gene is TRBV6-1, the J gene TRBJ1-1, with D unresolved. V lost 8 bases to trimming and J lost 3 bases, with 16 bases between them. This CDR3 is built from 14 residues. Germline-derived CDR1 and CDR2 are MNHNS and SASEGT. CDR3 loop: CASCKGHGDTEAFF. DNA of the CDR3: TGTGCCAGCTGTAAAGGGCACGGGGACACTGAAGCTTTCTTT.

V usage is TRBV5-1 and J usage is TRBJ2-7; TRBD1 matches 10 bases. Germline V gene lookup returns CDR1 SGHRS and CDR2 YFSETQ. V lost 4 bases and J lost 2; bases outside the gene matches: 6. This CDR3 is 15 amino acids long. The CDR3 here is CASSRQGAQPYEQYF. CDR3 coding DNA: TGCGCCAGCAGCCGACAGGGGGCGCAACCCTACGAGCAGTACTTC.

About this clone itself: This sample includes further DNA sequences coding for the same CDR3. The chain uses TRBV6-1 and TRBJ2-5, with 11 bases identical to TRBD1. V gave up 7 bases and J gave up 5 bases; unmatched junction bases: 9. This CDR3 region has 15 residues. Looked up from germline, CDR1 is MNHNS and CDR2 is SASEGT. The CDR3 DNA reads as TGTGCCAGCACCGAGGACAGGGGGCTTGGGGAGACCCAGTACTTC. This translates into CASTEDRGLGETQYF.

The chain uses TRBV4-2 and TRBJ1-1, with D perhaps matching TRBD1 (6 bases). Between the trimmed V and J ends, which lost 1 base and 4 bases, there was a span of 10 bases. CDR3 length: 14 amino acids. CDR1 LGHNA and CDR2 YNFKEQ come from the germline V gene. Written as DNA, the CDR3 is TGTGCCAGCAGCCAAGCGGGGGGCATCACTGAAGCTTTCTTT. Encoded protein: CASSQAGGITEAFF.

DNA of the CDR3: TGTGCCAGCAGTTTTAATACGCAGTATTTT. It codes for CASSFNTQYF. The gene calls are TRBV2 and TRBJ2-3; D gene unclear. V lost 5 bases and J 7 bases, leaving 4 bases between the germline ends. CDR3 length: 10 amino acids. Per germline, CDR1 SNHLY and CDR2 FYNNEI.

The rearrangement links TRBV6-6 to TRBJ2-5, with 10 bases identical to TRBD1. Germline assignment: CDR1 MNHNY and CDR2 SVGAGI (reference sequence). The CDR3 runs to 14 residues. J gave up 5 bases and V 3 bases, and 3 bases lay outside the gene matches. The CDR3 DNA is TGTGCCAGCAGTTATATGGGACAGGGGGAGACCCAGTACTTC. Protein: CASSYMGQGETQYF.

The CDR3 here is CASSYFQGANYEQYF. In DNA form, the CDR3 reads TGTGCCAGCAGTTACTTCCAGGGGGCTAATTACGAGCAGTACTTC. The V and J genes are TRBV6-5 and TRBJ2-7, with 8 nucleotides matching TRBD1. Germline CDR1 is MNHEY and CDR2 is SVGAGI. The trim removed 1 base at V and 4 bases at J, leaving 6 bases unmatched. This CDR3 comprises 15 residues.

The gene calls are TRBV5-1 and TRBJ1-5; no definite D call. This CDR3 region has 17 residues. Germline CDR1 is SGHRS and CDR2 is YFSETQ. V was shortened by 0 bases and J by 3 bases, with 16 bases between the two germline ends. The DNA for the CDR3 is TGCGCCAGCAGCTTGGGTAACGAGTTGCAGGACAATCAGCCCCAGCATTTT. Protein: CASSLGNELQDNQPQHF.

The CDR3 bases are TGTGCCAGCAGCCTATCCGGGACAGGCGATGAAGCTTTCTTT. It translates to CASSLSGTGDEAFF. The chain joins TRBV6-1 to TRBJ1-1, with 8 bases aligning to TRBD1. The V gene's germline CDR1 is MNHNS and CDR2 SASEGT. J gave up 7 bases and V 6 bases, and 10 bases lay outside the gene matches. CDR3 length: 14 amino acids.

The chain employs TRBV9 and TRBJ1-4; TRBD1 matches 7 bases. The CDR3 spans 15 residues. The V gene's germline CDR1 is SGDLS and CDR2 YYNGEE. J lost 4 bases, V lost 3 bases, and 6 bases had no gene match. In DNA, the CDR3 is TGTGCCAGCAGCGACCGGGACAGCTATAATGAAAAACTGTTTTTT. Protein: CASSDRDSYNEKLFF.

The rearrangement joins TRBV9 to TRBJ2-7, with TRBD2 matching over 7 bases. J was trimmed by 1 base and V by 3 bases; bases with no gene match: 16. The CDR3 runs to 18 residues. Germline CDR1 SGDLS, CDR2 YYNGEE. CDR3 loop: CASSAHRLAPTVSYEQYF. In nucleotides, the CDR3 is TGTGCCAGCAGCGCGCACCGACTAGCCCCTACGGTATCCTACGAGCAGTACTTC.

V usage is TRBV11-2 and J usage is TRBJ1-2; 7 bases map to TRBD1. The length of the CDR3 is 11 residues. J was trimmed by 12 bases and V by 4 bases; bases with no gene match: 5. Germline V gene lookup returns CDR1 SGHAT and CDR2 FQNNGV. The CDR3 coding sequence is TGTGCCAGCAGCTACGACAGGGTCCACACCTTC. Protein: CASSYDRVHTF.

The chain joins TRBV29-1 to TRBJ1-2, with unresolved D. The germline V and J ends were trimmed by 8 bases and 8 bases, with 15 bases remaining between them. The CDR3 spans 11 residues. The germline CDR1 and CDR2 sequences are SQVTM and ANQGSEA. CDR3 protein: CSSISGNGYTF. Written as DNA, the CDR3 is TGCAGCTCGATCAGCGGGAACGGCTACACCTTC.

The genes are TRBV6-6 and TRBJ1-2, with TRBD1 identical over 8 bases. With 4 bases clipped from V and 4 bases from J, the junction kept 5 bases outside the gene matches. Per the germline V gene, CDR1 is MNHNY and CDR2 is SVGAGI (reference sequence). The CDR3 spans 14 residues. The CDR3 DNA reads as TGTGCCAGCAGTTTGACAGGGGAGGGCTATGGCTACACCTTC. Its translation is CASSLTGEGYGYTF.

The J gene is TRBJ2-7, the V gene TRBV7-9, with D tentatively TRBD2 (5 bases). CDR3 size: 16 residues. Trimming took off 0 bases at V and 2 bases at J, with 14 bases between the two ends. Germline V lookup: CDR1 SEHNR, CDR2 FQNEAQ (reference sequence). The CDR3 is CASSLAFDYHPYEQYF. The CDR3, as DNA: TGTGCCAGCAGCTTAGCGTTTGACTACCACCCCTACGAGCAGTACTTC.

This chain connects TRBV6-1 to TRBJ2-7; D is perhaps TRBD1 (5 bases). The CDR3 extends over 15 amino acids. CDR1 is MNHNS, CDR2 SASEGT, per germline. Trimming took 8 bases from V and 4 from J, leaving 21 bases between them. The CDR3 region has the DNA TGTGCCAGCGTGGAGTCGGCAGGGAAGGTGTACGAGCAGTACTTC. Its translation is CASVESAGKVYEQYF.

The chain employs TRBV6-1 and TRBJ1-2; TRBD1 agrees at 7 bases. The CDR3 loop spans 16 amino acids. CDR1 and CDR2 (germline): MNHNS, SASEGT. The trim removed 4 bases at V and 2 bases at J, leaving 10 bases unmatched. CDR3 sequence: CASSAGDRDSNYGYTF. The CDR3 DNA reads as TGTGCCAGCAGTGCCGGGGACAGAGACTCGAACTATGGCTACACCTTC.